This T cell receptor beta chain was captured in a study of blood T cell repertoires in COVID-19. Study in general: Samples representing acute and convalescent COVID-19 were sourced from the United States, Italy and Spain.

Authors' methods: Counts of nucleated cells, estimated from reference gene primer amplification, were obtained. Clones were read by immunoSEQ multiplex PCR, and TCRdb kept only the in-frame ones, dropping some. V and J calls and clone size are given by that table; D and trimming were obtained from the DNA. The table has over 100,000 clones, 85% to 90% seen once. Material for sequencing was peripheral blood. The TCR comes from a human donor in a cohort sampled during active COVID-19.

CDR3 region: CASSQGTAPANTGELFF. The DNA for the CDR3 is TGTGCCAGCAGCCAGGGGACAGCTCCTGCGAACACCGGGGAGCTGTTTTTT. This chain links TRBV5-8 with TRBJ2-2; 7 bases map to TRBD1. Germline V CDR1 and CDR2: SGHTS, YDEGEE. CDR3 size: 17 residues. J was trimmed by 0 bases and V by 4 bases; bases with no gene match: 9. The full variable domain, in which reference TRBV5-8 and TRBJ2-2 provide the parts outside the CDR3, is EAGVTQSPTHLIKTRGQQATLRCSPISGHTSVYWYQQALGLGLQFLLWYDEGEERNRGNFPPRFSGRQFPNYSSELNVNALELEDSALYLCASSQGTAPANTGELFFGEGSRLTVL.